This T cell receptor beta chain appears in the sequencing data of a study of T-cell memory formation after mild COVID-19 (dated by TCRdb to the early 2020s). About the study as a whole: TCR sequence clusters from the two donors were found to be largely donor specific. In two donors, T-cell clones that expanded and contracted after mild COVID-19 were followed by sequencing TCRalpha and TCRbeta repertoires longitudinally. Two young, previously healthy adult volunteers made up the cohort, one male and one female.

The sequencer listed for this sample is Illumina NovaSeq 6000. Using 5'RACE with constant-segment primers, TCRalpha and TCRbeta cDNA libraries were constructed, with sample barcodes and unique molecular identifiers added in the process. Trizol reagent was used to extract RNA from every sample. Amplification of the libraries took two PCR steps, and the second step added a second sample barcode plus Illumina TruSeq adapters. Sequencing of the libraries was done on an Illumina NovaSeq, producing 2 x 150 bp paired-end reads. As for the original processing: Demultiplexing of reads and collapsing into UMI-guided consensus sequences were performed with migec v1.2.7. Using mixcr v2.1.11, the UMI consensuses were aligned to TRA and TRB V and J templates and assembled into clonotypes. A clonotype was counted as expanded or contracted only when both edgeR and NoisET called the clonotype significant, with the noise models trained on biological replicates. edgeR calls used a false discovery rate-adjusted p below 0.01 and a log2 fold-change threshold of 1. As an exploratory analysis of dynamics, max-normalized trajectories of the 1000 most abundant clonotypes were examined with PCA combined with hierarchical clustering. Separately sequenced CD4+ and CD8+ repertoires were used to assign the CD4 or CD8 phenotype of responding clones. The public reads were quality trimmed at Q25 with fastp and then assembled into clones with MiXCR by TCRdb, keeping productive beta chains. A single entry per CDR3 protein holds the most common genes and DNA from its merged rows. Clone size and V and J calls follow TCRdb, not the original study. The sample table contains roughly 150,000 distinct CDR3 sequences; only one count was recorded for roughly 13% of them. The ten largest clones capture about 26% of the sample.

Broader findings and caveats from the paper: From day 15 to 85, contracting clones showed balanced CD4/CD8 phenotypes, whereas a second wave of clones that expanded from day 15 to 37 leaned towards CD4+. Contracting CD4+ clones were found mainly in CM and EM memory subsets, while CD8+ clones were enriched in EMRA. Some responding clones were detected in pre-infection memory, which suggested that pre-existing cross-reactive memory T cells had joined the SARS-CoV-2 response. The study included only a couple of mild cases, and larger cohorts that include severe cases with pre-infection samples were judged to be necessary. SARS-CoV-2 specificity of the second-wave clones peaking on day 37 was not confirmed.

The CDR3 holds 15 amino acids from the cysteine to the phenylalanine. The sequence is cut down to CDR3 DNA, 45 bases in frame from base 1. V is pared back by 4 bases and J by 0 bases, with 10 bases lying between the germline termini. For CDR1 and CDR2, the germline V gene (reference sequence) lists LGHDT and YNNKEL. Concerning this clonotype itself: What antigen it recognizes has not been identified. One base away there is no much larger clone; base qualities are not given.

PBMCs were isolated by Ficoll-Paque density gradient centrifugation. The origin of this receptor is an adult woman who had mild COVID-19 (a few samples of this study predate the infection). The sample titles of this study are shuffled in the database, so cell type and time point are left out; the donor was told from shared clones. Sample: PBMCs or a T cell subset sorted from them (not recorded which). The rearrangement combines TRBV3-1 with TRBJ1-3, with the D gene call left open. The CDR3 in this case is CASSPARFSGNTIYF. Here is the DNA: TGTGCCAGCAGCCCCGCGCGATTCTCTGGAAACACCATATATTTT.